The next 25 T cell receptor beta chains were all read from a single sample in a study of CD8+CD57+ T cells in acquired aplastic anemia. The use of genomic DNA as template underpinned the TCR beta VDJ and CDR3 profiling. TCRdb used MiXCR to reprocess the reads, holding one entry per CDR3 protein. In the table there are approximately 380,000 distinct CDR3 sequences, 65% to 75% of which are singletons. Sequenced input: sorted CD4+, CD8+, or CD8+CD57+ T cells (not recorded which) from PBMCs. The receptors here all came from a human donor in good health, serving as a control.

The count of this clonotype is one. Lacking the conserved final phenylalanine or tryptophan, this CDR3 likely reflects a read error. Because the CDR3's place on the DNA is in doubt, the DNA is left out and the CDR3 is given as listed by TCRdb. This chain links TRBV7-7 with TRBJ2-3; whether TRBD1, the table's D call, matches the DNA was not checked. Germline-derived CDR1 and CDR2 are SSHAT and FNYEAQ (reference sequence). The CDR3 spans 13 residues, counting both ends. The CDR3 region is CASSLGTGYQEYQ.

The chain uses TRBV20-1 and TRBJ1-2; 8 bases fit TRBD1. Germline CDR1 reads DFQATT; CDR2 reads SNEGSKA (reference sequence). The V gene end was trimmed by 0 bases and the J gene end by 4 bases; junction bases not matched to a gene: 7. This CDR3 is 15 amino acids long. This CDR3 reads CSARDLHGTGYGYTF. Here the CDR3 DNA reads TGCAGTGCTAGAGATCTACACGGGACAGGCTATGGCTACACCTTC.

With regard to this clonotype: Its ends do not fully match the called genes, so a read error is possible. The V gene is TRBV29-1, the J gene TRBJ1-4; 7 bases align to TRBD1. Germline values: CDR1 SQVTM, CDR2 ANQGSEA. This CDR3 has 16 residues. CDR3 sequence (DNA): TGCAGCGTTGAAGGGGCGAGGGGGCAGGATAGTGAAAAGCTGTTTTTT. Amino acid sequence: CSVEGARGQDSEKLFF.

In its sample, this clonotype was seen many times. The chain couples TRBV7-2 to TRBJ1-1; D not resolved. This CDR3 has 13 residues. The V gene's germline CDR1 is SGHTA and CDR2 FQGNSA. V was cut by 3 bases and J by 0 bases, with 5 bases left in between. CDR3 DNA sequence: TGTGCCAGCAGCTTTAACTTGAACACTGAAGCTTTCTTT. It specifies CASSFNLNTEAFF. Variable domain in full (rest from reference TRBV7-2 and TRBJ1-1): GAGVSQSPSNKVTEKGKDVELRCDPISGHTALYWYRQSLGQGLEFLIYFQGNSAPDKSGLPSDRFSAERTGGSVSTLTIQRTQQEDSAVYLCASSFNLNTEAFFGQGTRLTVV.

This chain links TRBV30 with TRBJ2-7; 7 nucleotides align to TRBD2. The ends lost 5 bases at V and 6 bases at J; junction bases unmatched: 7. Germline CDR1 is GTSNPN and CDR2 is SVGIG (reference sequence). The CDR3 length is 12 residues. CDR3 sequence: CAWEVAGGEQYF. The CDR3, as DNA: TGTGCCTGGGAGGTAGCGGGTGGCGAGCAGTACTTC.

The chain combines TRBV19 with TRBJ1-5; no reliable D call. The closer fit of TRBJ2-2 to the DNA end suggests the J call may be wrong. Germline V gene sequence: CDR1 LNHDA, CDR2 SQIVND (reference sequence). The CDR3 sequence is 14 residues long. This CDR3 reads CASSTSMGTGELFF. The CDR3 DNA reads TGTGCCAGTAGTACGAGCATGGGCACCGGGGAGCTGTTTTTT.

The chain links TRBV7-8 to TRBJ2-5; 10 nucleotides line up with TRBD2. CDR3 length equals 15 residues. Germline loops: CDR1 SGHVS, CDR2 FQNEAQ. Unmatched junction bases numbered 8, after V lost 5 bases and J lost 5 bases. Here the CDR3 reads CASSEGIAGGETQYF. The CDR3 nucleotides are TGTGCCAGCAGCGAAGGAATAGCGGGGGGCGAGACCCAGTACTTC.

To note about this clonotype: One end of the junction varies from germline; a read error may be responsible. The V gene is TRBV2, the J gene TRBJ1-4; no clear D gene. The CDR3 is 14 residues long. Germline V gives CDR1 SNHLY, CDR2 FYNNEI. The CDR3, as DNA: TGTGCCAGCAGGTCGAGAGCTACTAATGAAAGACTGTTTTTT. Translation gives CASRSRATNERLFF.

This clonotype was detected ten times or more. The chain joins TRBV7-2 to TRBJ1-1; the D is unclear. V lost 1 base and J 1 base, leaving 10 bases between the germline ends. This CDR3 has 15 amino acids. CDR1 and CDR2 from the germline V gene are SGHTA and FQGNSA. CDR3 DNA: TGTGCCAGCAGCTTAGGCGTGGCAGAGAACACTGAAGCTTTCTTT. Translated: CASSLGVAENTEAFF.

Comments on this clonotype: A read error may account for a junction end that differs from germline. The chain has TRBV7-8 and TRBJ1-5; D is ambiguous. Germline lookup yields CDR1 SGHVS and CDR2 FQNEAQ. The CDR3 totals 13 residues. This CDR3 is CASSLYGLNTEAF. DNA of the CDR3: TGTGCCAGCAGCTTATACGGGTTGAACACTGAAGCTTTC.

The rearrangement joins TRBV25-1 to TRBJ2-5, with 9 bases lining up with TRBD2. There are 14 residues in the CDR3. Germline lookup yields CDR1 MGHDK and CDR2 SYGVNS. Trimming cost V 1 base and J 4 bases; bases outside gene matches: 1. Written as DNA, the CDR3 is TGTGCCAGCAGTGAATCACTAGCGGGAGAGACCCAGTACTTC. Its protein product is CASSESLAGETQYF.

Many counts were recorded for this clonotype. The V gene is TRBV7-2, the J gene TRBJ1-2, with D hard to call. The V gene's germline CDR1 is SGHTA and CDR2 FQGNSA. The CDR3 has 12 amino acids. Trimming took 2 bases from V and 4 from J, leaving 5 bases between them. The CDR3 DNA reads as TGTGCCAGCAGCTTAAACGGCTATGGCTACACCTTC. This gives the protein CASSLNGYGYTF. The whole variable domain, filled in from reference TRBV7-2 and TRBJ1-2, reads GAGVSQSPSNKVTEKGKDVELRCDPISGHTALYWYRQSLGQGLEFLIYFQGNSAPDKSGLPSDRFSAERTGGSVSTLTIQRTQQEDSAVYLCASSLNGYGYTFGSGTRLTVV.

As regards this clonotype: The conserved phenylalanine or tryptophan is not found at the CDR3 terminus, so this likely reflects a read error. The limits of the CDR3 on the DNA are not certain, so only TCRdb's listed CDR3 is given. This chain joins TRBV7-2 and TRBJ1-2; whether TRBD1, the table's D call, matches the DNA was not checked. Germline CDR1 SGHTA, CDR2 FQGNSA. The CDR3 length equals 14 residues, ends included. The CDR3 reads CASSPGHCSIGYTL.

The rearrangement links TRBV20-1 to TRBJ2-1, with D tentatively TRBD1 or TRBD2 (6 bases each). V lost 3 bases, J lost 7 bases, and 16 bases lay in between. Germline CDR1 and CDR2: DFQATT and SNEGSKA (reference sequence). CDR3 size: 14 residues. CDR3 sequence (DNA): TGCAGTGCTAGTAAGGGGGGCAACCCAAATGAGCAGTTCTTC. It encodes CSASKGGNPNEQFF.

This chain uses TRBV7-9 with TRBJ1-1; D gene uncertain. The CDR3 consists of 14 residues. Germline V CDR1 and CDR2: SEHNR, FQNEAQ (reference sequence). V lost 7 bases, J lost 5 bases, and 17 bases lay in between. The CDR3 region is CASTSNPAGTEAFF. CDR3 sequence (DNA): TGTGCCAGCACCTCGAATCCCGCCGGAACTGAAGCTTTCTTT.

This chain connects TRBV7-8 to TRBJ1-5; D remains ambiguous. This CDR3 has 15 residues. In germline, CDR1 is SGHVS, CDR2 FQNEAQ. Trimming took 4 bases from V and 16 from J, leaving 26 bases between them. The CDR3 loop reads CASSSNTRPGLAQHF. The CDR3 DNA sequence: TGTGCCAGCAGCTCGAACACCCGACCTGGCCTGGCACAACATTTT.

CDR3 sequence: CASSLVDRLETQYF. The CDR3 DNA is TGTGCCAGCAGCTTAGTGGACAGGTTGGAGACCCAGTACTTC. This chain joins TRBV7-8 and TRBJ2-5; TRBD1 aligns across 7 bases. With 1 base clipped from V and 5 bases from J, the junction kept 4 bases outside the gene matches. The CDR3 runs 14 residues. Germline CDR1 reads SGHVS; CDR2 reads FQNEAQ.

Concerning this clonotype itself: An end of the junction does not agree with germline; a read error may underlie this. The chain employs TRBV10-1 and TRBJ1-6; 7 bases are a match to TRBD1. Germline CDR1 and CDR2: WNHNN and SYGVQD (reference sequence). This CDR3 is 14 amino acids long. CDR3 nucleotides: TGCGCCAGCAGTGAGACGACAGGGAATTCACCCCACCCCTTT. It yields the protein CASSETTGNSPHPF.

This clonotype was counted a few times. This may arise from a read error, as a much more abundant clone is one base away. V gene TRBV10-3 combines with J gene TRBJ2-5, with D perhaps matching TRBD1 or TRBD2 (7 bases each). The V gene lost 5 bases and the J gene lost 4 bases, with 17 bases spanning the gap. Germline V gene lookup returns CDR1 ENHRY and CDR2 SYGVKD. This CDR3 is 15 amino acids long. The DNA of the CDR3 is TGTGCCATCAGTTACCAGACAGGGAGGGGAGAGACCCAGTACTTC. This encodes CAISYQTGRGETQYF.

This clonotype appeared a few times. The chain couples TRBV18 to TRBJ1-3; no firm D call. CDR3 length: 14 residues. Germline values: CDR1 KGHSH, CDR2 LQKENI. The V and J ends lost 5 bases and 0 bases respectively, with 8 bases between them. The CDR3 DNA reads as TGTGCCAGCTCAGCCAGCCACTCTGGAAACACCATATATTTT. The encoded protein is CASSASHSGNTIYF. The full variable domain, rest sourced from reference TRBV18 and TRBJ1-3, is NAGVMQNPRHLVRRRGQEARLRCSPMKGHSHVYWYRQLPEEGLKFMVYLQKENIIDESGMPKERFSAEFPKEGPSILRIQQVVRGDSAAYFCASSASHSGNTIYFGEGSWLTVV.

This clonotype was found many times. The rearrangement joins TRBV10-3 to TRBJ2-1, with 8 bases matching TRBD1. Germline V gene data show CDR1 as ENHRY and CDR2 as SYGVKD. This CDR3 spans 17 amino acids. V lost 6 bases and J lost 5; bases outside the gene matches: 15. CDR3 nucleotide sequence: TGTGCCATCAGATCCCAGACAGGGGCTCACCCTAACAATGAGCAGTTCTTC. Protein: CAIRSQTGAHPNNEQFF.

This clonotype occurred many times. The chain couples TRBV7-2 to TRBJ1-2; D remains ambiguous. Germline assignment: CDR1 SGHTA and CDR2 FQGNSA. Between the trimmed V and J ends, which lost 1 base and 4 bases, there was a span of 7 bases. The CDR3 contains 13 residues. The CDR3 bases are TGTGCCAGCAGCTTAGGGAAGCCCTATGGCTACACCTTC. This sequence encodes CASSLGKPYGYTF.

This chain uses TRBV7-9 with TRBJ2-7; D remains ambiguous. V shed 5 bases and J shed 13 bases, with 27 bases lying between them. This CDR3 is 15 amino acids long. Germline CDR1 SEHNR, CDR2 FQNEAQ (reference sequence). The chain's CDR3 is CASSAPPVNAVAFYF. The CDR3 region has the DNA TGTGCCAGCAGCGCCCCGCCAGTGAACGCCGTAGCTTTCTACTTC.

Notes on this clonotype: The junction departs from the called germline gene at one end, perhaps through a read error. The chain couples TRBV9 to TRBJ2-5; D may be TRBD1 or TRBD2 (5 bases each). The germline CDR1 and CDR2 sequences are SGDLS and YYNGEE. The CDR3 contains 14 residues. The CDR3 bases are TGTGCCAGCACCTTCTCCGGGGCTTGGCCGACACAGAACTTC. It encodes CASTFSGAWPTQNF.

The CDR3 DNA reads TGTGCCAGCAGCTTAAGACAGGGAGGCAATCAGCCCCAGTACTTC. Protein: CASSLRQGGNQPQYF. The chain uses TRBV7-2 and TRBJ2-5; tentative D call: TRBD1 (7 bases). This CDR3 has 15 residues. Trimming pared 2 bases from V and 9 bases from J, leaving 19 bases between. Germline CDR1 SGHTA, CDR2 FQGNSA.